This T cell receptor (beta chain) stems from a study of shared clonotypes between healthy human individuals. About the study: CD4 naive and CD4 memory each took three plates per donor, while CD8 naive took two and CD8 memory one. Study-level results: Clonotypes which were not shared had lower generation probabilities than clonotypes that all four donors shared.

Notes on this clone: What it binds is unknown.

V dropped 2 bases and J dropped 5 bases, with 15 bases sitting between them. The germline gives CDR1 MNHEY, CDR2 SVGAGI. This CDR3 has 15 residues. This table comes from immunoSEQ multiplex PCR, and its TCRdb copy is limited to in-frame clones, with some not included. The repertoire holds 2 million to 2.5 million clones, with roughly 93% as singletons. The sequenced material came from naive CD4+ T cells from PBMCs. Subset defined: CD45RA+ positively selected. The clonotype was recovered from a man aged 18 to 30 in good health. Some clones in this sample may be carry-over from other donors' samples. The V call is TRBV6-5, the J call TRBJ1-1; a weak D match, TRBD1 (5 bases). The CDR3 sequence is CASSYTGTGRTEAFF. CDR3 bases: TGTGCCAGCAGTTACACCGGGACGGGGCGGACTGAAGCTTTCTTT.